This entry describes one T cell receptor (beta chain). The data derive from a study of blood T cell repertoires in COVID-19. Profiling relied on immunoSEQ multiplex PCR, and the TCRdb table lists in-frame clones only, not all of them. The table shows more than 95,000 clones, with approximately 84% occurring only once. V was shortened by 6 bases and J by 10 bases, with 9 bases between the two germline ends. This CDR3 has 11 amino acids. Sequencing was performed on peripheral blood. The source of this sequence is a man aged 70-80 years with active or convalescent COVID-19. This sequence joins TRBV12-3 or TRBV12-4 and TRBJ2-2; a weak D match, TRBD2 (5 bases). This CDR3 is CASSRGVELFF. The CDR3 DNA follows: TGTGCCAGCAGCCGGGGTGTGGAGCTGTTTTTT.